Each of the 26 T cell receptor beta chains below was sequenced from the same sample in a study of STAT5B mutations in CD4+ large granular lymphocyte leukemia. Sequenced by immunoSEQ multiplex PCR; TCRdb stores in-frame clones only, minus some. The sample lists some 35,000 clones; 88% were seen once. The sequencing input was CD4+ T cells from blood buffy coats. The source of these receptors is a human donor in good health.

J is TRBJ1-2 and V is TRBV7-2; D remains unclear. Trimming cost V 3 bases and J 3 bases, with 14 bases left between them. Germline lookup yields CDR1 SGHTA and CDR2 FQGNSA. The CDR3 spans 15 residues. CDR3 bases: TGTGCCAGCAGCTTGCCTGGGGTTTGGGACTATGGCTACACCTTC. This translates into CASSLPGVWDYGYTF.

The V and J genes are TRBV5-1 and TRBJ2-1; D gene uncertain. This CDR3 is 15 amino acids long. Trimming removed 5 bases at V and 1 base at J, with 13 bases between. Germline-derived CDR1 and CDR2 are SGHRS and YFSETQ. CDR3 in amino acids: CASSYDLLSYNEQFF. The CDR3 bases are TGCGCCAGCAGTTATGACTTGCTTTCCTACAATGAGCAGTTCTTC.

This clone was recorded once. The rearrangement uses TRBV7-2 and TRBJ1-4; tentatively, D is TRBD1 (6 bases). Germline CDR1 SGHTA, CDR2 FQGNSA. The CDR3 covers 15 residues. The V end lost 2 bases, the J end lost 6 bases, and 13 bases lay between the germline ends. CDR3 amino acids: CASSLTQGAYEKLFF. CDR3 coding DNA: TGTGCCAGCAGCTTAACACAGGGCGCTTATGAAAAACTGTTTTTT.

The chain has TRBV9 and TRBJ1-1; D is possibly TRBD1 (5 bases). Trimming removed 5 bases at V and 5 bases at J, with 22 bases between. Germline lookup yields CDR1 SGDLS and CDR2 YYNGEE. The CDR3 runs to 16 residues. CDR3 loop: CASRGSKTAGGTEAFF. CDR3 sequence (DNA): TGTGCCAGCAGGGGTAGCAAGACAGCCGGGGGGACTGAAGCTTTCTTT.

This CDR3 reads CASSPRQQNTIYF. The CDR3 coding sequence is TGTGCCAGCTCCCCGCGACAACAGAACACCATATATTTT. This chain connects TRBV18 to TRBJ1-3, with D unclear. The CDR3 totals 13 residues. V lost 6 bases to trimming and J lost 7 bases, with 13 bases between them. Germline-derived CDR1 and CDR2 are KGHSH and LQKENI.

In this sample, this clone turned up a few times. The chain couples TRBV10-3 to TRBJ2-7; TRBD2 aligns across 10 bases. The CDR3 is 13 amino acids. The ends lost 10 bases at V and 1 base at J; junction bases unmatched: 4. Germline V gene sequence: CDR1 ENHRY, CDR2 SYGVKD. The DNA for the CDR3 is TGTGCCAGCGGACTAGCGGATTCCTACGAGCAGTACTTC. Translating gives CASGLADSYEQYF.

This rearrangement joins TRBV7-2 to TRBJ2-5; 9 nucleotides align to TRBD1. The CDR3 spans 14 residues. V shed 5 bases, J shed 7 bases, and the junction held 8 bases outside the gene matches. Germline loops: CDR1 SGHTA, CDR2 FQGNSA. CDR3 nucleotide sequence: TGTGCCAGCAGCCATACAGGGGGCCTAGGGACCCAGTACTTC. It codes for CASSHTGGLGTQYF.

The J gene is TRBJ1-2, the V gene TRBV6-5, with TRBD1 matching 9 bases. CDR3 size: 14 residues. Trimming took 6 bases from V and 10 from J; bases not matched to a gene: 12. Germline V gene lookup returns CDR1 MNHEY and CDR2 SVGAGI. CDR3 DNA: TGTGCCAGCAGCCCTCGGACAGGGGTATTCGACTACACCTTC. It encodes CASSPRTGVFDYTF.

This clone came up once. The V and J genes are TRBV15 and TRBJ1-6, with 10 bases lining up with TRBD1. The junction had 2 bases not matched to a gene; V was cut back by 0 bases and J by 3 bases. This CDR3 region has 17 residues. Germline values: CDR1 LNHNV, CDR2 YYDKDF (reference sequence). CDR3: CATSREGQGHYNSPLHF. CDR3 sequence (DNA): TGTGCCACCAGCAGAGAGGGACAGGGGCACTATAATTCACCCCTCCACTTT.

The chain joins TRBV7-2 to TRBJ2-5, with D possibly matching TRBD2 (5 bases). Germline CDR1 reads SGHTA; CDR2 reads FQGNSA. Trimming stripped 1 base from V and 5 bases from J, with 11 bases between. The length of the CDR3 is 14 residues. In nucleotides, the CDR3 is TGTGCCAGCAGCTTAGGCCCCGGGGTGGAGACCCAGTACTTC. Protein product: CASSLGPGVETQYF.

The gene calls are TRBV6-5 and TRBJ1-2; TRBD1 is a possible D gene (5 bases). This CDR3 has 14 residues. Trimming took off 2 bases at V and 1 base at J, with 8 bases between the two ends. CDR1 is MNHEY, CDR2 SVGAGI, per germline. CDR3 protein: CASSYGGGNYGYTF. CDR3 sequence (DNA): TGTGCCAGCAGTTACGGGGGGGGTAACTATGGCTACACCTTC.

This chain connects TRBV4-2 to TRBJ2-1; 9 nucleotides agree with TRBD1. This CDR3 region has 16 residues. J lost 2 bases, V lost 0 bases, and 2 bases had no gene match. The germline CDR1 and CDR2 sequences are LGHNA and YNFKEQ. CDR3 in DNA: TGTGCCAGCAGCCAAGAAGGGACAGGGCCCTACAATGAGCAGTTCTTC. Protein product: CASSQEGTGPYNEQFF.

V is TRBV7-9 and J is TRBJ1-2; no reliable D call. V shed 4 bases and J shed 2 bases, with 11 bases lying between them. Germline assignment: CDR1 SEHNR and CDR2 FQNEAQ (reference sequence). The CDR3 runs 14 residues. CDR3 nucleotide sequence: TGTGCCAGCAGCTCTCAGGCGGGGAACTATGGCTACACCTTC. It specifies CASSSQAGNYGYTF.

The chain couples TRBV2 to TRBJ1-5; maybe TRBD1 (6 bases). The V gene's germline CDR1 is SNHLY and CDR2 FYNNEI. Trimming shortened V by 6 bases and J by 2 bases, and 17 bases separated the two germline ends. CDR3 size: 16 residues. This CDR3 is CASRKGGRAGNQPQHF. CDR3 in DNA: TGTGCCAGCAGAAAAGGGGGGAGGGCGGGCAATCAGCCCCAGCATTTT.

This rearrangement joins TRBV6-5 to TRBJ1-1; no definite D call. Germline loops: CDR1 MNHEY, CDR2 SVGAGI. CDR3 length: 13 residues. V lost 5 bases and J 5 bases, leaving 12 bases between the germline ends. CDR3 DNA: TGTGCCAGCAGTCCCAGATCCGGGACTGAAGCTTTCTTT. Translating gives CASSPRSGTEAFF.

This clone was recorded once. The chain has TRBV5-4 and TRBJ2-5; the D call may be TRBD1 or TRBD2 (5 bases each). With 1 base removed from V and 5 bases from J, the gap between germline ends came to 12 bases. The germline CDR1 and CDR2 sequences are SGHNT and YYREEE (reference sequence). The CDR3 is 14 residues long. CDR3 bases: TGTGCCAGCAGCTTGACAGGACTGGCGGAGACCCAGTACTTC. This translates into CASSLTGLAETQYF.

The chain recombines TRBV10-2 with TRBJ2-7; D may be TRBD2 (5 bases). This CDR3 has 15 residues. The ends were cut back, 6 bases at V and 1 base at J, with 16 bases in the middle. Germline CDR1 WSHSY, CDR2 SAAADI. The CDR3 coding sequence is TGCGCCAGCAGGGAGGTGTGGAGTAGGTCCTACGAGCAGTACTTC. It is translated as CASREVWSRSYEQYF.

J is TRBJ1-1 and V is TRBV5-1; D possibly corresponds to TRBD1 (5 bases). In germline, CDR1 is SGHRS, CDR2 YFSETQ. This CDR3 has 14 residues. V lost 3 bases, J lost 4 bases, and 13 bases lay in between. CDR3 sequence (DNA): TGCGCCAGCAGCTCGGGAAGGGGCGGCACTGAAGCTTTCTTT. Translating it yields CASSSGRGGTEAFF.

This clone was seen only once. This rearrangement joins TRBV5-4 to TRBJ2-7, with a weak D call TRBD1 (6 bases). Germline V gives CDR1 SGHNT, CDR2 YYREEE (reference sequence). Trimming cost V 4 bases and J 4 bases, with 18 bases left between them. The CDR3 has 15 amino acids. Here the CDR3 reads CASSQGTTFLYEQYF. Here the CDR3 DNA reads TGTGCCAGCAGCCAGGGGACCACCTTCCTATACGAGCAGTACTTC. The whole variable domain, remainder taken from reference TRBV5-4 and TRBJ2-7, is ETGVTQSPTHLIKTRGQQVTLRCSSQSGHNTVSWYQQALGQGPQFIFQYYREEENGRGNFPPRFSGLQFPNYSSELNVNALELDDSALYLCASSQGTTFLYEQYFGPGTRLTVT.

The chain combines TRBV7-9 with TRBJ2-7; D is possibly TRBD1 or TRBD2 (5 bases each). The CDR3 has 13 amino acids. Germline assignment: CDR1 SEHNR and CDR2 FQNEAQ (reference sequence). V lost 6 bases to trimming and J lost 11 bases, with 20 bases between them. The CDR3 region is CASRPDSGSFKYF. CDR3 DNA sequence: TGTGCCAGCAGACCCGACAGTGGGAGTTTCAAGTACTTC.

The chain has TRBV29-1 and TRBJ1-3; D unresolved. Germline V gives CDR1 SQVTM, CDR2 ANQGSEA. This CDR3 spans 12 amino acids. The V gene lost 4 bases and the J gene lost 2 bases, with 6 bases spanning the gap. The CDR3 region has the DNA TGCAGCGTTGGACGGACTGGAAACACCATATATTTT. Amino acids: CSVGRTGNTIYF.

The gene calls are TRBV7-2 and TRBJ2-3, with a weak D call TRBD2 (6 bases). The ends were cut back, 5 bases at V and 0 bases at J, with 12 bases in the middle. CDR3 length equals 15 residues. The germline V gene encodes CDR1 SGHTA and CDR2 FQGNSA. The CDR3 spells CASSRGGASTDTQYF. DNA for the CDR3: TGTGCCAGCAGCCGCGGCGGGGCTAGCACAGATACGCAGTATTTT.

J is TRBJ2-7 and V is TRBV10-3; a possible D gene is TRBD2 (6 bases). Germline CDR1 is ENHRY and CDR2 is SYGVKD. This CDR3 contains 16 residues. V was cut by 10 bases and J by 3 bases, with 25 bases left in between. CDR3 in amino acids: CATRGVGAGRNYEQYF. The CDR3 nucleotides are TGTGCCACCCGAGGGGTAGGGGCGGGGAGAAACTACGAGCAGTACTTC.

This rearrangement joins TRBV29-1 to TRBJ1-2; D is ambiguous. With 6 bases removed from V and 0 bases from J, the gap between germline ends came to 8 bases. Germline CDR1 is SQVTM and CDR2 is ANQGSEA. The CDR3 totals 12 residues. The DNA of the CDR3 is TGCAGCGTGGACCGAGCTAACTATGGCTACACCTTC. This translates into CSVDRANYGYTF.

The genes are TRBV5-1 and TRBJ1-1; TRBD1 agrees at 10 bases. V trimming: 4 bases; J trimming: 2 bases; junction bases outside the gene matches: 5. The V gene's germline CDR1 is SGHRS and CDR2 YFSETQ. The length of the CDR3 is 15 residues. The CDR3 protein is CASSPGQGHNTEAFF. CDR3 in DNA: TGCGCCAGCAGCCCGGGACAGGGGCACAACACTGAAGCTTTCTTT.

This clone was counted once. CDR3 region: CASGTEQGSAFF. CDR3 nucleotides: TGTGCCAGCGGAACGGAGCAGGGTTCAGCTTTCTTT. The V call is TRBV7-8, the J call TRBJ1-1; TRBD1 is a possible D gene (5 bases). CDR1 SGHVS and CDR2 FQNEAQ come from the germline V gene. Between the trimmed V and J ends, which lost 8 bases and 10 bases, there was a span of 17 bases. The CDR3 contains 12 residues.